Included here is one T cell receptor beta chain sequence, with context. The junction departs from germline at one end; a sequencing error may be responsible. Germline CDR1 is DFQATT and CDR2 is SNEGSKA (reference sequence). This CDR3 comprises 11 residues. Authors' data handling: Reference gene primer amplification gave nucleated cell count estimates. Measured with immunoSEQ multiplex PCR; TCRdb has only the in-frame clones, and not every one. From that table come the V and J calls and clone size; the DNA was used to work out D and trimming. The data show about 220,000 clones, with 84% seen just once and roughly 4.6% held by the top ten. The sample belongs to a study of blood T cell repertoires in COVID-19. About the research overall: Samples came from the United States, Italy and Spain, spanning acute and convalescent COVID-19. Sample material is recorded as cDNA or gDNA derived from T cells, B-cell-depleted T cells, or PBMCs.

Sequenced input: peripheral blood. This receptor was taken from a woman between 55 and 75 years old who had recovered from COVID-19. The rearrangement links TRBV20-1 to TRBJ2-3, with D tentatively TRBD1 (5 bases). CDR3 in amino acids: CAGKRTDTQYF. CDR3 in DNA: TGTGCAGGGAAACGCACAGATACGCAGTATTTT.